This TCR beta chain was sequenced for a study of early T cells in non-severe SARS-CoV-2 infection. Study details: It was bulk RNA from unsorted whole blood that was sequenced, and the chains were unpaired. Study-wide findings and caveats: Private and CD4 specificities were missed by VDJdb matching, skewed to anti-spike CD8.

There are many counts of this clonotype. Its antigen is unidentified. Unique molecular identifier tags were affixed to discrete cDNA molecules. TCRdb independently ran MiXCR on the 5' RACE reads; one entry per CDR3 protein. The data contain 100,000 to 130,000 distinct CDR3 sequences, 9% to 13% of them singletons. This TCR came from an adult who was a healthcare worker with PCR-confirmed SARS-CoV-2 infection or an uninfected control (not recorded which). The source material was whole blood.

The CDR3 loop is CASRKTGTGELFF. CDR3 bases: TGTGCCAGCAGAAAGACGGGCACCGGGGAGCTGTTTTTT. The chain links TRBV9 to TRBJ2-2, with D uncertain. V lost 5 bases to trimming and J lost 4 bases, with 9 bases between them. The length of the CDR3 is 13 residues. Germline V gene sequence: CDR1 SGDLS, CDR2 YYNGEE.